This TCR beta chain was identified in a study of beta chain features in type 1 diabetes. Per germline, CDR1 SSHAT and CDR2 FNYEAQ (reference sequence). This CDR3 has 15 amino acids. Every bit of the isolated RNA underwent reverse transcription, so sequencing read expressed TCRB transcripts. TCRdb's copy holds only in-frame clones and misses some; the assay was immunoSEQ multiplex PCR. The repertoire includes 630,000 or so clones, around an eighth of them detected once, and 0.03% to 0.045% sits in the top ten. This clone was seen more than once but under ten times. Its matching antigen is unknown. The junction shows a germline mismatch at one end, possibly a read error. Study conclusions and caveats: Researchers report that Type 1 diabetes patients had moderately but significantly shorter TCRB CDR3s across all four CD4+ subsets.

The TCR was taken from a man aged 18-30 years with type 1 diabetes. V is TRBV7-7 and J is TRBJ2-5, with D perhaps matching TRBD2 (6 bases). Sequencing was carried out using naive CD4+ T cells from blood. The CDR3 DNA is TGTGCTAGCAGCCCGACCGGGAGCTACCAAGAGACCCAGTACTTC. Amino acids: CASSPTGSYQETQYF.